A selection of T cell receptor beta chains follows, all from one sample in a study of T cells after yellow fever vaccination. MiXCR, run by TCRdb on the 5' RACE reads, gives a single entry per CDR3 protein. The table records 250,000 or so distinct CDR3 sequences, 3.6% of them present only once. The source material was PBMCs, sampled 15 days after the yellow fever booster vaccination. The receptors shown here come from a man aged 18 to 30 who received the YFV17D yellow fever vaccine. The CDR3 runs from the conserved cysteine through the conserved F or W. Each record gives: clone size, J gene, D gene, V gene, CDR3 DNA, CDR3 protein. D genes are given only for firm matches. Size is stated for part of the rows, as once, few or many counts, or as a class when the clone is expanded.

>many|TRBJ2-2|NA|TRBV24-1
TGTGCCACCAGTGACTCTGGGTGGCTTAGGAACACCGGGGAGCTGTTTTTT
CATSDSGWLRNTGELFF
>many|TRBJ1-3|NA|TRBV5-1
TGCGCCAGCAGCTTGGGAGCCGGACACGGAAACACCATATATTTT
CASSLGAGHGNTIYF
>few|TRBJ2-2|NA|TRBV5-1
TGCGCCAGCAGCCCAGAGAACACCGGGGAGCTGTTTTTT
CASSPENTGELFF
>many|TRBJ2-3|TRBD1|TRBV7-7
TGTGCCAGCAGCCTGGGGACAGGCGGGGATACGCAGTATTTT
CASSLGTGGDTQYF
>many|TRBJ2-1|NA|TRBV11-3
TGTGCCAGCAGCCCATCTTGGGGGGCCGGGAATGAGCAGTTCTTC
CASSPSWGAGNEQFF
>NA|TRBJ2-1|TRBD2|TRBV7-3
TGTGCCAGCACGGCGGGGGGCTCCTACAATGAGCAGTTCTTC
CASTAGGSYNEQFF
>few|TRBJ2-5|TRBD1|TRBV28
TGTGCCAGCAGAAGAGTACAGGGGCAGGAGACCCAGTACTTC
CASRRVQGQETQYF
>few|TRBJ2-2|TRBD2|TRBV5-6
TGTGCCAGCAGCTTTGGGAGCGGGGGCGGGGAGCTGTTTTTT
CASSFGSGGGELFF
>many|TRBJ1-4|NA|TRBV5-1
TGCGCCAGCAGCTTGGCAGGGCGCGAAAAACTGTTTTTT
CASSLAGREKLFF
>many|TRBJ1-5|NA|TRBV2
TGTGCCAGCCGGGACGTTGATAGCAATCAGCCCCAGCATTTT
CASRDVDSNQPQHF
>many|TRBJ2-1|NA|TRBV7-8
TGTGCCAGCAGCTTAGCAGGTGAGCGGCAGTTCTTC
CASSLAGERQFF
>many|TRBJ1-3|NA|TRBV12-3/TRBV12-4
TGTGCCAGCAGTTTTTTCCCCGGGTTCCTGGGGGTCAACTCTGGAAACACCATATATTTT
CASSFFPGFLGVNSGNTIYF
>many|TRBJ1-1|TRBD1|TRBV6-6
TGTGCCAGCAGTTACTCCGGGACAGCCCTTATGAACACTGAAGCTTTCTTT
CASSYSGTALMNTEAFF
>many|TRBJ2-5|TRBD2|TRBV11-2
TGTGCCAGCAGCCTATCGGGGGGTGGAGGAGAGACCCAGTACTTC
CASSLSGGGGETQYF
>many|TRBJ2-5|TRBD1|TRBV12-3/TRBV12-4
TGTGCCAGCAAGGGGACAGGGTTGGAGGAGACCCAGTACTTC
CASKGTGLEETQYF
>once|TRBJ2-3|NA|TRBV5-1
TGCGCCAGCAGCTTGGTGGTCAGAAGCACAGATACGCAGTATTTT
CASSLVVRSTDTQYF
>many|TRBJ2-5|NA|TRBV7-7
TGTGCTAGCAGCTTAGGCCGGCCACCTCGCGAGACCCAGTACTTC
CASSLGRPPRETQYF
>many|TRBJ1-6|NA|TRBV28
TGTGCCAGCAGGACAGATAGCTCCTATAATTCACCCCTCCACTTT
CASRTDSSYNSPLHF
>many|TRBJ2-2|NA|TRBV20-1
TGCAGTGCTAGACCGTGGCGAACCGGGGAGCTGTTTTTT
CSARPWRTGELFF
>many|TRBJ2-7|TRBD2|TRBV5-1
TGCGCCAGCAGCTTTGGGACTAGCGGGGGGTACTCCTACGAGCAGTACTTC
CASSFGTSGGYSYEQYF
>many|TRBJ1-1|TRBD1|TRBV6-5
TGTGCCAGCAGTTACCGACAGGGACACACTGAAGCTTTCTTT
CASSYRQGHTEAFF
>few|TRBJ1-2|NA|TRBV4-3
TGCGCCAGCAGCCAAGAAGTACGGGGCGATGGCTACACCTTC
CASSQEVRGDGYTF
>NA|TRBJ1-1|TRBD1|TRBV5-1
TGCGCCAGCAGCCCTACACCCGGGACAGGGGGCGCGGGCACTGAAGCTTTCTTT
CASSPTPGTGGAGTEAFF
>many|TRBJ1-4|NA|TRBV7-2
TGTGCCAGCAGCTCCCCGGGGGCCAGGAATGAAAAACTGTTTTTT
CASSSPGARNEKLFF